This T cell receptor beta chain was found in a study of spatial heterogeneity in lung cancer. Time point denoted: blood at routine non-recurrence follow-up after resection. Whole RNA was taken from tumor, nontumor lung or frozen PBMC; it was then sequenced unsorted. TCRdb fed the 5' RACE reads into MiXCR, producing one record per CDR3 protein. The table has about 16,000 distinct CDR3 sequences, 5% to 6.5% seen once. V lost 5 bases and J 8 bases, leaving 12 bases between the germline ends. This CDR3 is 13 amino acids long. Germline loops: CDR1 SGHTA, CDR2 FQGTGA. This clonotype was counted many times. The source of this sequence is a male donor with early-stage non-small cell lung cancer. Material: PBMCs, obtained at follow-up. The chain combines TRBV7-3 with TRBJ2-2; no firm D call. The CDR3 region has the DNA TGTGCCAGCAGCCCCTGGAGTGTGGGGGAGCTGTTTTTT. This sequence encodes CASSPWSVGELFF.